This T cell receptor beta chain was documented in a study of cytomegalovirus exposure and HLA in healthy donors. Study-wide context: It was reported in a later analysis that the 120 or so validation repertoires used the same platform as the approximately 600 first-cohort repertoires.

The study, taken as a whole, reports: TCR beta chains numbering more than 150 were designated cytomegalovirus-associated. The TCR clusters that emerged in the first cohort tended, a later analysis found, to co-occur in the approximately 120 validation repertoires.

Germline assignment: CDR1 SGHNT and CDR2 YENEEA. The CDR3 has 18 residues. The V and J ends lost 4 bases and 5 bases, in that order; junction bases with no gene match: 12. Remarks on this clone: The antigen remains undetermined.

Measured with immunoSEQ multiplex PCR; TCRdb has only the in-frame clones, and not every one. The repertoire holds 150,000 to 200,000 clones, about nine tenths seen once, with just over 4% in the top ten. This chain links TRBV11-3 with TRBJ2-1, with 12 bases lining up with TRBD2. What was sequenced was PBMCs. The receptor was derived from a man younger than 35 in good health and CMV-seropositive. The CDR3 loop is CASSYMPASGRAHNEQFF. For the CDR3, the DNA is TGTGCCAGCAGCTATATGCCGGCTAGCGGGAGGGCCCACAATGAGCAGTTCTTC.